These 29 T cell receptor beta chains came from one sample sequenced in a study of T cells after yellow fever vaccination. TCRdb passed the 5' RACE reads through MiXCR, listing each CDR3 protein once. Among 450,000 to 600,000 distinct CDR3 sequences listed, about 17% were seen once. The sample here was PBMCs, taken roughly 5 days after the first yellow fever vaccination. All receptors derive from a man between 18 and 29 years old who received the YFV17D yellow fever vaccine.

The chain is built from TRBV10-3 and TRBJ2-2; D is possibly TRBD2 (5 bases). In germline, CDR1 is ENHRY, CDR2 SYGVKD. V was cut by 4 bases and J by 6 bases, with 6 bases left in between. The CDR3 runs to 12 residues. The CDR3 loop is CAISGGSGELFF. CDR3 nucleotide sequence: TGTGCCATCAGTGGAGGGTCCGGGGAGCTGTTTTTT.

Here the CDR3 DNA reads TGTGCCAGCAGCGTAGGGGCAGCAAACGAGCAGTACTTC. It codes for CASSVGAANEQYF. This chain joins TRBV9 and TRBJ2-7; unclear D gene. V lost 0 bases, J lost 5 bases, and 9 bases lay in between. The CDR3 loop spans 13 amino acids. CDR1 and CDR2 from the germline V gene are SGDLS and YYNGEE.

The chain uses TRBV18 and TRBJ1-2; no clear D. The CDR3 is 14 amino acids. Germline V gene sequence: CDR1 KGHSH, CDR2 LQKENI. V was shortened by 2 bases and J by 4 bases, with 11 bases between the two germline ends. The CDR3 DNA follows: TGTGCCAGCTCACCAGGGTCCCAGGCCTATGGCTACACCTTC. Translation gives CASSPGSQAYGYTF.

V usage is TRBV6-1 and J usage is TRBJ1-4; D is ambiguous. The CDR3 length is 14 residues. V was shortened by 9 bases and J by 0 bases, with 11 bases between the two germline ends. Germline CDR1 and CDR2: MNHNS and SASEGT. CDR3 coding DNA: TGTGCCAGTTGGATGCATGCAACTAATGAAAAACTGTTTTTT. Amino acid sequence: CASWMHATNEKLFF.

The chain is built from TRBV5-5 and TRBJ2-5, with 11 bases identical to TRBD2. Germline CDR1 is SGHKS and CDR2 is YYEKEE (reference sequence). Trimming at V came to 4 bases and at J to 5 bases, leaving 7 bases not matched to a gene. The CDR3 sequence is 15 residues long. The CDR3, as DNA: TGTGCCAGCAGCACGACTAGCGGGACCGGGGAGACCCAGTACTTC. It encodes CASSTTSGTGETQYF. Full variable domain (rest looked up from reference TRBV5-5 and TRBJ2-5): DAGVTQSPTHLIKTRGQQVTLRCSPISGHKSVSWYQQVLGQGPQFIFQYYEKEERGRGNFPDRFSARQFPNYSSELNVNALLLGDSALYLCASSTTSGTGETQYFGPGTRLLVL.

The gene calls are TRBV7-6 and TRBJ1-4; no clear D. The V end was cut by 4 bases, the J end by 0 bases, with 9 bases between. Per germline, CDR1 SGHVS and CDR2 FNYEAQ. The CDR3 has 15 amino acids. CDR3 coding DNA: TGTGCCAGCAGCTCGGAGAGAGCAACTAATGAAAAACTGTTTTTT. Residues: CASSSERATNEKLFF.

This clonotype was seen only a few times. V usage is TRBV11-1 and J usage is TRBJ2-7; tentatively, D is TRBD1 (6 bases). CDR3 length: 19 residues. The germline gives CDR1 SGHAT, CDR2 FQDESV (reference sequence). With 0 bases removed from V and 0 bases from J, the gap between germline ends came to 21 bases. In DNA, the CDR3 is TGTGCCAGCAGCTTAGCCGAACCCAGAATGACAGGCCTCTCCTACGAGCAGTACTTC. This translates into CASSLAEPRMTGLSYEQYF.

This chain's CDR3 is CASSGIQASDEKLFF. The CDR3 bases are TGTGCCAGCAGTGGTATTCAGGCCAGCGATGAAAAACTGTTTTTT. V usage is TRBV2 and J usage is TRBJ1-4; no firm D call. The germline gives CDR1 SNHLY, CDR2 FYNNEI. V gave up 4 bases and J gave up 6 bases, with 15 bases separating them. The CDR3 has 15 amino acids.

This chain joins TRBV12-3 or TRBV12-4 and TRBJ2-1, with D perhaps matching TRBD2 (6 bases). V shed 1 base and J shed 12 bases, with 10 bases lying between them. The CDR3 has 12 residues. The CDR3 protein is CASSLVGGRQFF. The DNA for the CDR3 is TGTGCCAGCAGTTTAGTGGGGGGAAGGCAGTTCTTC.

This clonotype was detected a few times. The V and J genes are TRBV2 and TRBJ2-5; D may be TRBD2 (6 bases). The CDR3 length is 14 residues. Trimming shortened V by 6 bases and J by 8 bases, and 19 bases separated the two germline ends. Per germline, CDR1 SNHLY and CDR2 FYNNEI. CDR3 DNA: TGTGCCAGCAGAGTGGACTCCTTCGCGGGAACCCAGTACTTC. It codes for CASRVDSFAGTQYF.

The table lists this clonotype with a few counts. This chain connects TRBV7-2 to TRBJ1-3; no clear D. V was clipped by 1 base and J by 8 bases, with 12 bases between them. The CDR3 contains 14 residues. Germline CDR1 and CDR2: SGHTA and FQGNSA. This CDR3 is CASSLEGRRDTIYF. DNA for the CDR3: TGTGCCAGCAGCTTAGAGGGCAGGCGGGACACCATATATTTT. Full variable domain (remainder filled in from reference TRBV7-2 and TRBJ1-3): GAGVSQSPSNKVTEKGKDVELRCDPISGHTALYWYRQSLGQGLEFLIYFQGNSAPDKSGLPSDRFSAERTGGSVSTLTIQRTQQEDSAVYLCASSLEGRRDTIYFGEGSWLTVV.

This chain uses TRBV6-2 or TRBV6-3 with TRBJ1-1; D possibly corresponds to TRBD1 (6 bases). The V gene's germline CDR1 is MNHEY and CDR2 SVGEGT. The length of the CDR3 is 14 residues. Trimming took 8 bases from V and 5 from J, leaving 18 bases between them. CDR3 coding DNA: TGTGCCAGCGGGATGTTCGGGGGCGGGACTGAAGCTTTCTTT. This sequence encodes CASGMFGGGTEAFF.

In its sample, this clonotype was seen a few times. V gene TRBV6-2 or TRBV6-3 combines with J gene TRBJ1-2, with 8 bases fitting TRBD1. CDR1 and CDR2 from the germline V gene are MNHEY and SVGEGT. Germline trimming cut 7 bases from V and 14 bases from J; bases unmatched to any gene: 12. This CDR3 has 12 amino acids. The CDR3 is CASTNRQGPHTF. CDR3 sequence (DNA): TGTGCCAGCACCAACAGACAGGGGCCGCATACCTTC.

This clonotype has only a few counts. The rearrangement joins TRBV6-5 to TRBJ1-2; D may be TRBD1 (5 bases). The CDR3 runs 13 residues. The germline V gene encodes CDR1 MNHEY and CDR2 SVGAGI. V gave up 11 bases and J gave up 4 bases, with 17 bases separating them. The CDR3 sequence is CAARLGRAYGYTF. CDR3 nucleotides: TGTGCCGCCCGGCTGGGACGGGCCTATGGCTACACCTTC.

This clonotype was recorded many times. This chain uses TRBV4-3 with TRBJ1-2; no definite D call. The V and J ends lost 4 bases and 7 bases respectively, with 13 bases between them. There are 13 residues in the CDR3. In germline, CDR1 is LGHNA, CDR2 YSLEER. As DNA, the CDR3 is TGCGCCAGCAGCCCGACCGTTGCTGGTGGCTACACCTTC. Protein: CASSPTVAGGYTF.

This chain joins TRBV12-3 or TRBV12-4 and TRBJ1-1; D not certain. V was cut by 3 bases and J by 6 bases, with 5 bases left in between. CDR3 size: 11 residues. Written as DNA, the CDR3 is TGTGCCAGCAGTTTTAAGGCTGAAGCTTTCTTT. Protein: CASSFKAEAFF.

This clonotype was picked up a small number of times. V and J are TRBV5-1 and TRBJ2-3; TRBD1 agrees at 9 bases. Trimming removed 4 bases from V and 6 bases from J; junction bases left unmatched: 9. This CDR3 has 15 amino acids. CDR1 and CDR2 (germline): SGHRS, YFSETQ. CDR3: CASSPGTGRTDTQYF. The DNA of the CDR3 is TGCGCCAGCAGCCCCGGGACAGGGAGAACGGATACGCAGTATTTT.

This clonotype appeared a few times. This chain joins TRBV7-2 and TRBJ1-5; D gene ambiguous. The CDR3 has 15 amino acids. CDR1 is SGHTA and CDR2 is FQGNSA in the germline V gene. V gave up 3 bases and J gave up 2 bases, with 11 bases separating them. The CDR3 is CASSFVDSGNQPQHF. The CDR3 region has the DNA TGTGCCAGCAGCTTCGTGGATTCGGGCAATCAGCCCCAGCATTTT.

This chain uses TRBV24-1 with TRBJ2-2; possible D gene TRBD1, 5 bases. The germline V and J ends were trimmed by 0 bases and 2 bases, with 9 bases remaining between them. The germline gives CDR1 KGHDR, CDR2 SFDVKD. This CDR3 has 16 amino acids. The DNA for the CDR3 is TGTGCCACCAGTGATTTGCTAGGGGAAAACACCGGGGAGCTGTTTTTT. Encoded protein: CATSDLLGENTGELFF.

In this sample, this clonotype turned up a few times. V usage is TRBV5-5 and J usage is TRBJ2-2; perhaps TRBD1 as D (5 bases). There are 15 residues in the CDR3. In germline, CDR1 is SGHKS, CDR2 YYEKEE (reference sequence). Trimming took 1 base from V and 6 from J, leaving 13 bases between them. CDR3 loop: CASSLSRGLPGELFF. CDR3 coding DNA: TGTGCCAGCAGCTTGTCAAGGGGCCTGCCCGGGGAGCTGTTTTTT.

This sequence joins TRBV11-2 and TRBJ2-5; 11 nucleotides agree with TRBD2. The CDR3 is made up of 16 amino acids. V was pared by 0 bases and J by 6 bases, with 6 bases of the junction left unmatched. The germline gives CDR1 SGHAT, CDR2 FQNNGV. CDR3 in DNA: TGTGCCAGCAGCTTAGAGACTAGCGGGGTGTCGAAGACCCAGTACTTC. Amino acid sequence: CASSLETSGVSKTQYF.

This clonotype was seen a handful of times. The CDR3 sequence: CASSQRQGAQETQYF. DNA of the CDR3: TGCGCCAGCAGCCAGAGACAGGGGGCACAAGAGACCCAGTACTTC. The V call is TRBV4-3, the J call TRBJ2-5; 10 nucleotides match TRBD1. The junction had 3 bases not matched to a gene; V was cut back by 3 bases and J by 2 bases. The CDR3 loop spans 15 amino acids. Germline V gives CDR1 LGHNA, CDR2 YSLEER.

This chain uses TRBV27 with TRBJ2-5; no reliable D call. This CDR3 is built from 16 residues. The germline V gene encodes CDR1 MNHEY and CDR2 SMNVEV (reference sequence). Trimming took 2 bases from V and 5 from J, leaving 18 bases between them. CDR3 amino acids: CASSLGKGWAGETQYF. CDR3 nucleotide sequence: TGTGCCAGCAGTTTAGGAAAGGGCTGGGCCGGGGAGACCCAGTACTTC.

CDR3 in amino acids: CASVDSTGTDTQYF. The CDR3 coding sequence is TGTGCCAGCGTTGACAGTACGGGCACAGATACGCAGTATTTT. This sequence joins TRBV2 and TRBJ2-3; tentatively, D is TRBD1 (5 bases). This CDR3 has 14 amino acids. Germline V lookup: CDR1 SNHLY, CDR2 FYNNEI. V was shortened by 8 bases and J by 1 base, with 13 bases between the two germline ends.

This clonotype turned up a few times. This chain joins TRBV6-6 and TRBJ1-6; D unresolved. V lost 6 bases to trimming and J lost 6 bases, with 9 bases between them. The CDR3 covers 13 residues. CDR1 is MNHNY and CDR2 is SVGAGI in the germline V gene (reference sequence). This CDR3 reads CASRDLVNSPLHF. The CDR3, as DNA: TGTGCCAGCAGGGATTTGGTTAATTCACCCCTCCACTTT.

This clonotype showed up just a few times. The chain carries TRBV20-1 and TRBJ1-5; the D gene is possibly TRBD1 (5 bases). V lost 2 bases and J lost 5, with 10 bases in between. This CDR3 is built from 13 residues. Per germline, CDR1 DFQATT and CDR2 SNEGSKA (reference sequence). In nucleotides, the CDR3 is TGCAGTGCTAGACATTGGGGGGATCAGCCCCAGCATTTT. It translates to CSARHWGDQPQHF.

This clonotype came up a few times. This chain links TRBV7-2 with TRBJ1-5; 7 bases fit TRBD1. The CDR3 extends over 14 amino acids. J was trimmed by 5 bases and V by 1 base; bases with no gene match: 2. Germline V gene data show CDR1 as SGHTA and CDR2 as FQGNSA. DNA of the CDR3: TGTGCCAGCAGCTTAGATAGGGGGCATCAGCCCCAGCATTTT. The encoded protein is CASSLDRGHQPQHF.

The V gene is TRBV7-2, the J gene TRBJ1-1, with a tentative D call TRBD1 (5 bases). Germline V gene lookup returns CDR1 SGHTA and CDR2 FQGNSA. The V gene lost 4 bases and the J gene lost 7 bases, with 13 bases spanning the gap. CDR3 length: 13 amino acids. In DNA, the CDR3 is TGTGCCAGCAGCTCCGGACAACTGATTGAAGCTTTCTTT. Protein product: CASSSGQLIEAFF.

The chain couples TRBV11-2 to TRBJ2-5, with D perhaps matching TRBD1 or TRBD2 (5 bases each). This CDR3 is built from 15 residues. V dropped 1 base and J dropped 2 bases, with 11 bases sitting between them. Per germline, CDR1 SGHAT and CDR2 FQNNGV. CDR3 in DNA: TGTGCCAGCAGCTTAGCGCTGGGACGGCAAGAGACCCAGTACTTC. This sequence encodes CASSLALGRQETQYF.